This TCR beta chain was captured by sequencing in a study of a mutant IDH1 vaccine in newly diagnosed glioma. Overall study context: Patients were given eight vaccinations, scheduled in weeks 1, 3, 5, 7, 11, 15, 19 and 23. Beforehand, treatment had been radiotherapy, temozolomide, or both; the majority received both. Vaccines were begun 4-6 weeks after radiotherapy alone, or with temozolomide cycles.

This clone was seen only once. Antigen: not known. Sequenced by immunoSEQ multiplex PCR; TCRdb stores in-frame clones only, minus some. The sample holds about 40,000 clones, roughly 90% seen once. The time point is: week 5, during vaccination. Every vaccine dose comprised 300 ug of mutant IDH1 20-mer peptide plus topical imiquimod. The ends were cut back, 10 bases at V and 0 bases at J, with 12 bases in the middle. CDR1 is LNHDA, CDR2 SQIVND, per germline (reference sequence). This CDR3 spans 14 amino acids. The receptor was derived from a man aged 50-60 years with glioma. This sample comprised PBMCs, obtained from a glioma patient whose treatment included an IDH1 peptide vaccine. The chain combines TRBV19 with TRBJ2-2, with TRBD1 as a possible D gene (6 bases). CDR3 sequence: CATQRTANTGELFF. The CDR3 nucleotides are TGTGCCACCCAACGGACAGCGAACACCGGGGAGCTGTTTTTT.